The following is a TCR beta chain sequence with its context. This CDR3 has 15 amino acids. Trimming stripped 0 bases from V and 2 bases from J, with 11 bases between. CDR1 is SGHRS and CDR2 is YFSETQ in the germline V gene. Sequenced by immunoSEQ multiplex PCR; TCRdb stores in-frame clones only, minus some. The sample lists about 360,000 clones; 75% to 90% were seen once. The data are from a study of cytomegalovirus exposure and HLA in healthy donors. This TCR came from a woman between 18 and 29 years old in good health and CMV-seronegative. The specimen sequenced was PBMCs. The rearrangement links TRBV5-1 to TRBJ1-1; TRBD1 might be the D (6 bases). CDR3 DNA: TGCGCCAGCAGCTTGGGGGGACACTTCAACACTGAAGCTTTCTTT. This sequence encodes CASSLGGHFNTEAFF. The full variable domain, in which reference TRBV5-1 and TRBJ1-1 provide the parts outside the CDR3, is KAGVTQTPRYLIKTRGQQVTLSCSPISGHRSVSWYQQTPGQGLQFLFEYFSETQRNKGNFPGRFSGRQFSNSRSEMNVSTLELGDSALYLCASSLGGHFNTEAFFGQGTRLTVV.